This T cell receptor beta chain was recovered during a study of blood T cell repertoires in COVID-19 (TCRdb year 2020). The study in broad terms: Samples from collaborators originated in the United States, Italy and Spain and spanned both the acute and convalescent phases of COVID-19. The material from the prospective study consisted of cDNA or gDNA derived from T cells, B-cell-depleted T cells, or PBMCs. Subjects who had been exposed to COVID-19, were actively infected with it, or had recovered from it provided the deeply sampled blood TCRbeta repertoires that made up the dataset. The repertoires were released in a freely available public database intended as a resource for research on the immune response to SARS-CoV-2. The samples were drawn from two sources: the first 160 participants of the ongoing ImmuneRACE study, and 1,200 or so subjects contributed by 6 global collaborators. Sample metadata almost always included a de-identified subject ID, COVID-19 status, age in years and sex. Where available, HLA class I and class II types were taken from metadata supplied by the sample provider and were not determined by assay-based typing. Findings and caveats that apply to the study as a whole: The quantity of clinical and demographic metadata differed by source and by participant and was supplied without curation.

TCRbeta CDR3 regions were amplified from genomic DNA using the immunoSEQ Assay, a bias-controlled multiplex PCR. As for how the authors treated the data: Within the assay, amplification of reference gene primers was used to estimate how many nucleated cells each sample contained. To quantify the absolute abundance of each unique TCRbeta CDR3 rearrangement, sequence reads were collapsed and filtered. For each sample, productive Simpson clonality was calculated as the square root of Simpson's diversity index over productive rearrangements. TCRdb retrieved this table from immuneACCESS and kept in-frame rearrangements only. Not all clones are present; in checked studies, unresolved V genes account for under half, and no reason is known for the remainder. Clone size and the V and J calls come from that table; the DNA yielded D and trimming. The sample table shows some 260,000 clones, and more than 85% are seen once. Under 9.5% of the sample comes from the top ten.

V lost 1 base and J lost 2 bases, and the count of bases not matched to a germline gene is 14. The CDR3 measures 19 amino acids from cysteine to phenylalanine. The read is trimmed to its CDR3 DNA, 57 bases read in frame from base 1. Taken from the germline V gene, the CDR1 and CDR2 loops are LGHNA and YSLEER. Turning to this clone: No antigen is known for it. No base qualities exist here, and no much larger clone lies one base off it.

Enrolling through a virtual design, the prospective study's participants ranged in age from roughly 18 to 89 years and lived across 24 United States geographic areas. Cohort assignment in the prospective study relied on participant-reported clinical history from a screening survey and a study questionnaire. For ImmuneRACE Cohort 3, a participant was defined as recovered based on two consecutive negative NP/OP PCR tests, clearance by a healthcare professional, or resolution of symptoms. Mobile phlebotomists in the prospective study collected whole blood, serum and a nasopharyngeal or oropharyngeal swab from every participant. Prospective study participants could optionally give additional blood draws and questionnaires over an approximately two-month period. Blood samples from the prospective study were shipped frozen or at room temperature prior to DNA extraction.

This TCR was sampled from a man aged 35-49 years who had recovered from COVID-19. The sequence joins TRBV4-3 to TRBJ2-7; 10 central bases correspond to TRBD2. Sequences were obtained from PBMCs or T cells enriched from blood (not recorded which). The sequenced DNA is TGCGCCAGCAGCCAAGCGGCAGGACTAGCGGATGTTTGGCCCTACGAGCAGTACTTC. Its coded protein is CASSQAAGLADVWPYEQYF.